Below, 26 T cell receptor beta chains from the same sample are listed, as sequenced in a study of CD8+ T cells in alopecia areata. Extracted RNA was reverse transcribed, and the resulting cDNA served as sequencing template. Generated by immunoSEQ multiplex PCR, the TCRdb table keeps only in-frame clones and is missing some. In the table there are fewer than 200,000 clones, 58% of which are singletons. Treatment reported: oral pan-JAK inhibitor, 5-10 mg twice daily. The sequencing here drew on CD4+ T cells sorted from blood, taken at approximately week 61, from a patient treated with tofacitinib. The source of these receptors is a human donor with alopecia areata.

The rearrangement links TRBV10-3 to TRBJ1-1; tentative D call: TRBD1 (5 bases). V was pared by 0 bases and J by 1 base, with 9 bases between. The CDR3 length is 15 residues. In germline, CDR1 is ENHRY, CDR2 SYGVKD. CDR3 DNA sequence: TGTGCCATCAGTGAGTCGGGGGGTGCGAACACTGAAGCTTTCTTT. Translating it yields CAISESGGANTEAFF.

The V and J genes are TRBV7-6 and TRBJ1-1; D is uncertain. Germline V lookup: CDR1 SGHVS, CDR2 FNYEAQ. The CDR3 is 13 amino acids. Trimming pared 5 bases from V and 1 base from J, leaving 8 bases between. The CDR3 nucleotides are TGTGCCAGCAGCCGAAGTTCGAACACTGAAGCTTTCTTT. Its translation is CASSRSSNTEAFF. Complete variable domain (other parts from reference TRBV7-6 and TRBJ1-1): GAGVSQSPRYKVTKRGQDVALRCDPISGHVSLYWYRQALGQGPEFLTYFNYEAQQDKSGLPNDRFSAERPEGSISTLTIQRTEQRDSAMYRCASSRSSNTEAFFGQGTRLTVV.

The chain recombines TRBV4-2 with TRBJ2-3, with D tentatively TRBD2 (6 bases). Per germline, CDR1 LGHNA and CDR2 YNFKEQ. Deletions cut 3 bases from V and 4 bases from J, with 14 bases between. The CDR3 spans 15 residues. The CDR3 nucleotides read TGTGCCAGCAGCCATAGCGGCGGTCTTGCAGATACGCAGTATTTT. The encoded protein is CASSHSGGLADTQYF.

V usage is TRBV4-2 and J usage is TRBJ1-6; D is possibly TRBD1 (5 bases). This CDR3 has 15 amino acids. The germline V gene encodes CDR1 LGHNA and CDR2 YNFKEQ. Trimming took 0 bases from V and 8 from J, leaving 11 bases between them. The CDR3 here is CASSQDLGPDSPLHF. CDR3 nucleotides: TGTGCCAGCAGCCAAGATCTGGGGCCTGATTCACCCCTCCACTTT.

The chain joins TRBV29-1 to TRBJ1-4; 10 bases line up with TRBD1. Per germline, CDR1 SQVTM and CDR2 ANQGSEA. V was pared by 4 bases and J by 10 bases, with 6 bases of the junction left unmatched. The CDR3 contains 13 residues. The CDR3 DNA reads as TGCAGCGTTGGGGACAGGGGTCCTGGAAAACTGTTTTTT. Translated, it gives CSVGDRGPGKLFF. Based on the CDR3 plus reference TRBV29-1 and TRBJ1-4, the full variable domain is SAVISQKPSRDICQRGTSLTIQCQVDSQVTMMFWYRQQPGQSLTLIATANQGSEATYESGFVIDKFPISRPNLTFSTLTVSNMSPEDSSIYLCSVGDRGPGKLFFGSGTQLSVL.

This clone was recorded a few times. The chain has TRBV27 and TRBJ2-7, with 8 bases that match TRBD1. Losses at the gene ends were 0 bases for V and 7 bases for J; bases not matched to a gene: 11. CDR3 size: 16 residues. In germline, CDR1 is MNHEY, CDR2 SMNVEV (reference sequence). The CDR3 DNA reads TGTGCCAGCAGTTTATCGTCCGATCCCAGGGGGCGTGAGCAGTACTTC. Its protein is CASSLSSDPRGREQYF.

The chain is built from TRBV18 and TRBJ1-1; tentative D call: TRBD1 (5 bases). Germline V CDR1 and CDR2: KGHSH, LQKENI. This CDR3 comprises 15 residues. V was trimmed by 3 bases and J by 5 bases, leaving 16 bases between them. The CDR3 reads CASSPTSEGRTEAFF. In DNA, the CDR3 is TGTGCCAGCTCACCTACGTCCGAGGGGAGGACTGAAGCTTTCTTT.

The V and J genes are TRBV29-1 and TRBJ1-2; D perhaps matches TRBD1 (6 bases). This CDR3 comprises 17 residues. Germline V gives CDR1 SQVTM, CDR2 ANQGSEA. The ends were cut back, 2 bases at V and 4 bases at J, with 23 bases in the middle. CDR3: CSVEKGGRGFGSYGYTF. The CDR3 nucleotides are TGCAGCGTTGAAAAAGGGGGAAGGGGATTTGGTAGCTATGGCTACACCTTC.

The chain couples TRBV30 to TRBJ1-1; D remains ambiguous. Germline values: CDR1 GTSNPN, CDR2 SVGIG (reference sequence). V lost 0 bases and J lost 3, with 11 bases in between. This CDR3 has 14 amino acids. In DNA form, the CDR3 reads TGTGCCTGGAGTGTACGCATGTCGGACACTGAAGCTTTCTTT. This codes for CAWSVRMSDTEAFF.

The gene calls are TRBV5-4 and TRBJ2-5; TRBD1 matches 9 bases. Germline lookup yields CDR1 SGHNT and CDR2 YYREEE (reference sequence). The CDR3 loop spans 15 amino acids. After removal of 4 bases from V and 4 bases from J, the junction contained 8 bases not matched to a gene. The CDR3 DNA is TGTGCCAGCAGCCATAAACAGGGGGCGGGAGAGACCCAGTACTTC. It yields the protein CASSHKQGAGETQYF. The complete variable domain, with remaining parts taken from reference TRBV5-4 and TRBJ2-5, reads ETGVTQSPTHLIKTRGQQVTLRCSSQSGHNTVSWYQQALGQGPQFIFQYYREEENGRGNFPPRFSGLQFPNYSSELNVNALELDDSALYLCASSHKQGAGETQYFGPGTRLLVL.

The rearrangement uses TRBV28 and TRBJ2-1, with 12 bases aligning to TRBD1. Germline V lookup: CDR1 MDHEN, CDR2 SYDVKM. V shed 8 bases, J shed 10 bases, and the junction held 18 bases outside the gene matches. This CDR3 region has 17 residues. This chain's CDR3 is CASGAYTGTGGRQEQFF. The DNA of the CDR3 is TGTGCCAGCGGAGCTTACACCGGGACAGGGGGCAGGCAGGAGCAGTTCTTC.

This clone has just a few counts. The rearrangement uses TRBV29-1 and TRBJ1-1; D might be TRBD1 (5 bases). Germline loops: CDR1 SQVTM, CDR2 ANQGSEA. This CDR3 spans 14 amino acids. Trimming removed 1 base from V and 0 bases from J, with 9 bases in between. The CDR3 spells CSVEVWGMNTEAFF. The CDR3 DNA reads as TGCAGCGTTGAAGTATGGGGGATGAACACTGAAGCTTTCTTT.

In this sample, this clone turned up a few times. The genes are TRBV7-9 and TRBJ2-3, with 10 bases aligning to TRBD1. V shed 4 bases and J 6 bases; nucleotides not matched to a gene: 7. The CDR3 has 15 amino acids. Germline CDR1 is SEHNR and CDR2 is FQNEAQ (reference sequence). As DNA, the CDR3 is TGTGCCAGCAGCTATCCGGGACAGGGGATGGATACGCAGTATTTT. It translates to CASSYPGQGMDTQYF.

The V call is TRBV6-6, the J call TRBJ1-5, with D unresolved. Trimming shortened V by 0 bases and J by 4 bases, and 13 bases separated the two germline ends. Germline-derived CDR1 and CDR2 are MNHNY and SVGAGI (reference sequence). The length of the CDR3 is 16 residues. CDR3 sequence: CASSYSKQGNNQPQHF. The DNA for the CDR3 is TGTGCCAGCAGTTACTCGAAGCAAGGGAATAATCAGCCCCAGCATTTT.

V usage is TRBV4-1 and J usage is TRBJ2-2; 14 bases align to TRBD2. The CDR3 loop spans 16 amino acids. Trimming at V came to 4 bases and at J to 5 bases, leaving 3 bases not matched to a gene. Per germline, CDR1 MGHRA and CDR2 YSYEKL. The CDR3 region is CASSPTSGGVTGELFF. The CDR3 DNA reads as TGCGCCAGCAGCCCGACTAGCGGGGGGGTAACCGGGGAGCTGTTTTTT.

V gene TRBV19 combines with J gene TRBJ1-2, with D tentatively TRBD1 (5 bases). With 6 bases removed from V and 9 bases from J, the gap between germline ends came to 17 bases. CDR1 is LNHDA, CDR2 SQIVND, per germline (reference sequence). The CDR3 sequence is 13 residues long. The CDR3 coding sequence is TGTGCCAGTAGCAGCAGGGAGTCGGTGCGCTACACCTTC. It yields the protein CASSSRESVRYTF.

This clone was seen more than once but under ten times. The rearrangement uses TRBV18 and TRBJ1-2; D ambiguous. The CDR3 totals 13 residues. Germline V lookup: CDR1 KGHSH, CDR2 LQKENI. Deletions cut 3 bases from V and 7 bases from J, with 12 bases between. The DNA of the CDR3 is TGTGCCAGCTCACCTTCGGGAGGGAGTGGCTACACCTTC. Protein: CASSPSGGSGYTF.

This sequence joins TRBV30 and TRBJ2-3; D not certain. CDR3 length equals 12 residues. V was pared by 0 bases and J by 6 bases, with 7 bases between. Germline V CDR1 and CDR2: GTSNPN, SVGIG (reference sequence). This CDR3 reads CAWSVLGDTQYF. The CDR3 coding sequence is TGTGCCTGGAGTGTCCTCGGGGATACGCAGTATTTT. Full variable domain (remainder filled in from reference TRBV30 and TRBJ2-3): SQTIHQWPATLVQPVGSPLSLECTVEGTSNPNLYWYRQAAGRGLQLLFYSVGIGQISSEVPQNLSASRPQDRQFILSSKKLLLSDSGFYLCAWSVLGDTQYFGPGTRLTVL.

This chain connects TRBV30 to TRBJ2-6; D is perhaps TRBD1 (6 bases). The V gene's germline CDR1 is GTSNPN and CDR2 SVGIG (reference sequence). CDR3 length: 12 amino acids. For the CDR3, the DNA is TGTGCGGGGGCGCTTGGGGCCAACGTCCTGACTTTC. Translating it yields CAGALGANVLTF.

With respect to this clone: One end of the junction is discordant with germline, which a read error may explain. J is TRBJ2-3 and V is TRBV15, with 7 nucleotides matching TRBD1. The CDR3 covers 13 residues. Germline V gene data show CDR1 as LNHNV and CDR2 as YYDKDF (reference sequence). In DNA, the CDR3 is TGTGCCACCAGCAGAGATTGGCCTCCCGGACAGGATTTT. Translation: CATSRDWPPGQDF.

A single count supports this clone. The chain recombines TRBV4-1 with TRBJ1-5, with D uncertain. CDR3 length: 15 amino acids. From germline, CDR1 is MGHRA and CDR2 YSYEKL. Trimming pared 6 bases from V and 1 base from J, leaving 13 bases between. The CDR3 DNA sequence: TGCGCCAGCAGGATCGGTTTCGGGAGCAATCAGCCCCAGCATTTT. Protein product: CASRIGFGSNQPQHF.

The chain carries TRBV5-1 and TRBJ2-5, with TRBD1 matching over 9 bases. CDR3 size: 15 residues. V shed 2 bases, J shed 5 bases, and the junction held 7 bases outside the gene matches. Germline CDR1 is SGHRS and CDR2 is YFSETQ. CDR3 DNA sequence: TGCGCCAGCAGCTTTGGGGGACAGGGTACGGAGACCCAGTACTTC. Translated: CASSFGGQGTETQYF. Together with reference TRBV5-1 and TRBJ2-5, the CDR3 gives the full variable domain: KAGVTQTPRYLIKTRGQQVTLSCSPISGHRSVSWYQQTPGQGLQFLFEYFSETQRNKGNFPGRFSGRQFSNSRSEMNVSTLELGDSALYLCASSFGGQGTETQYFGPGTRLLVL.

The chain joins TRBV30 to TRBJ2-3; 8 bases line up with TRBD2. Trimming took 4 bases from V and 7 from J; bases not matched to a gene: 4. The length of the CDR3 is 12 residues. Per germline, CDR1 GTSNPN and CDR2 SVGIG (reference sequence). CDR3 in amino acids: CAWKSGGYTQYF. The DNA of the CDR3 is TGTGCCTGGAAAAGCGGGGGCTATACGCAGTATTTT.

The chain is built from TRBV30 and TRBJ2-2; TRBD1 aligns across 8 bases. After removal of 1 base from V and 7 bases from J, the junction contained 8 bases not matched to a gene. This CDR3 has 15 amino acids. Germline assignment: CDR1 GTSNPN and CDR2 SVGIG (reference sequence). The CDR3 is CAWSGDRPRDGELFF. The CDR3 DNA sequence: TGTGCCTGGAGTGGGGACAGGCCTAGAGACGGGGAGCTGTTTTTT. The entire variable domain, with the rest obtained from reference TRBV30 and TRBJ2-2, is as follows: SQTIHQWPATLVQPVGSPLSLECTVEGTSNPNLYWYRQAAGRGLQLLFYSVGIGQISSEVPQNLSASRPQDRQFILSSKKLLLSDSGFYLCAWSGDRPRDGELFFGEGSRLTVL.

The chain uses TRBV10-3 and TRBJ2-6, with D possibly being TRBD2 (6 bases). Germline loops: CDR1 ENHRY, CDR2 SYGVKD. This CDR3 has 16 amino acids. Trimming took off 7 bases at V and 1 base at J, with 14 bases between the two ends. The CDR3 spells CAIKSQGRSGANVLTF. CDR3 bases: TGTGCCATCAAGAGTCAAGGGAGGTCTGGGGCCAACGTCCTGACTTTC.

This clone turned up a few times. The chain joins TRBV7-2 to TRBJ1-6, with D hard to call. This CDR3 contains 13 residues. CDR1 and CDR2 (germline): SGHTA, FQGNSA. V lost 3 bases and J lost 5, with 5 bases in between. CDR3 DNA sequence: TGTGCCAGCAGCTTTACGGATAATTCACCCCTCCACTTT. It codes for CASSFTDNSPLHF.